This passage covers 8 T cell receptor beta chains from one sample sequenced in a study of T cell responses to AZD1222 COVID-19 vaccine. Profiled with immunoSEQ multiplex PCR; TCRdb holds only in-frame clones, not every one. The repertoire has roughly 120,000 clones, around 90% of them found once; the top ten carry around 2.6%. This specimen was peripheral blood, taken 28 days after the second AZD1222 dose. The source of these receptors is an adult who received the AZD1222 COVID-19 vaccine.

This clone showed up just once. The chain uses TRBV4-1 and TRBJ2-1, with TRBD2 matching 9 bases. Germline loops: CDR1 MGHRA, CDR2 YSYEKL. This CDR3 spans 16 amino acids. V lost 1 base, J lost 9 bases, and 10 bases stayed unmatched. CDR3 region: CASSQGSGGQFSEQFF. The CDR3 DNA follows: TGCGCCAGCAGCCAAGGAAGCGGGGGGCAGTTCTCTGAGCAGTTCTTC.

The rearrangement uses TRBV7-2 and TRBJ1-4; D is ambiguous. Per the germline V gene, CDR1 is SGHTA and CDR2 is FQGNSA. This CDR3 has 15 residues. V was shortened by 3 bases and J by 6 bases, with 14 bases between the two germline ends. CDR3 region: CASSFAGGADEKLFF. CDR3 nucleotide sequence: TGTGCCAGCAGCTTCGCGGGTGGCGCGGATGAAAAACTGTTTTTT.

A single count supports this clone. The rearrangement joins TRBV18 to TRBJ1-4; the D gene is possibly TRBD1 (6 bases). The CDR3 is 15 amino acids. Germline lookup yields CDR1 KGHSH and CDR2 LQKENI. Trimming removed 3 bases at V and 6 bases at J, with 14 bases between. The CDR3 DNA reads TGTGCCAGCTCACCGTTCCGGGGGGCTGATGAAAAACTGTTTTTT. Translated, it gives CASSPFRGADEKLFF.

This clone turned up a few times. The gene calls are TRBV9 and TRBJ1-1; 7 bases match TRBD1. V was pared by 4 bases and J by 5 bases, with 5 bases of the junction left unmatched. The CDR3 has 13 residues. Germline-derived CDR1 and CDR2 are SGDLS and YYNGEE. The CDR3 sequence is CASSQGVKTEAFF. The CDR3 bases are TGTGCCAGCAGCCAGGGGGTTAAAACTGAAGCTTTCTTT.

This chain joins TRBV7-9 and TRBJ2-7, with D perhaps TRBD1 (6 bases). Trimming pared 2 bases from V and 3 bases from J, leaving 20 bases between. Germline assignment: CDR1 SEHNR and CDR2 FQNEAQ (reference sequence). The CDR3 sequence is 17 residues long. CDR3 residues: CASSLHQAETGDYEQYF. In nucleotides, the CDR3 is TGTGCCAGCAGCTTACATCAGGCCGAGACAGGAGACTACGAGCAGTACTTC.

The J gene is TRBJ2-5, the V gene TRBV7-2; the D is unclear. The V end lost 1 base, the J end lost 2 bases, and 8 bases lay between the germline ends. The length of the CDR3 is 14 residues. Germline V lookup: CDR1 SGHTA, CDR2 FQGNSA. The CDR3 is CASSLGSYQETQYF. CDR3 nucleotide sequence: TGTGCCAGCAGCTTAGGCTCCTATCAAGAGACCCAGTACTTC.

This sequence joins TRBV6-5 and TRBJ1-4; D possibly corresponds to TRBD1 (6 bases). This CDR3 is built from 13 residues. The germline CDR1 and CDR2 sequences are MNHEY and SVGAGI. V was trimmed by 2 bases and J by 8 bases, leaving 9 bases between them. DNA of the CDR3: TGTGCCAGCAGTTACCTGGGGGGCGAAAAACTGTTTTTT. It encodes CASSYLGGEKLFF.

The chain employs TRBV7-3 and TRBJ2-7, with D possibly being TRBD1 (5 bases). The CDR3 has 13 residues. Germline V gene lookup returns CDR1 SGHTA and CDR2 FQGTGA. V was clipped by 3 bases and J by 5 bases, with 11 bases between them. CDR3 nucleotides: TGTGCCAGCAGCTTGGGGCCTGCCAACGAGCAGTACTTC. It codes for CASSLGPANEQYF.